This T cell receptor (beta chain) was identified during a study of blood T cells in healthy people across ages. The germline V gene has CDR1 LGHNA and CDR2 YNFKEQ. This CDR3 has 13 residues. Comments on this clonotype: Mismatch with germline at one junction end may stem from a read error.

A second PCR, run for about 7 to 11 cycles, used a sample-barcoded 5' primer plus a J-beta primer mix. One entry per CDR3 protein results from TCRdb running MiXCR on the 5' RACE reads. Among 780,000 or so distinct CDR3 sequences listed, roughly three fifths were seen once. The origin of this receptor is a man aged 35 to 55 in good health. This chain connects TRBV4-2 to TRBJ2-7, with a possible D match to TRBD2 (6 bases). The material sequenced was blood. The CDR3: CASSPDVSREQYF. The DNA for the CDR3 is TGTGCCAGCAGCCCCGATGTTAGTCGGGAGCAGTACTTT.